One sample yielded the 23 T cell receptor beta chains listed below, sequenced in a study of blood T cells in healthy people across ages. The second PCR ran roughly 6 to 12 cycles with a sample-barcoded 5' primer and J-beta primers. TCRdb analysed the 5' RACE reads with MiXCR anew, one entry per CDR3 protein. The sample carries hundreds of thousands of distinct CDR3 sequences, about 62% recorded once. Sequenced input: blood. Receptors were obtained from a man aged 30 to 45 in good health.

This clonotype was counted many times. The CDR3 bases are TGCGCCAGCAGCCAAGAGTACGGTCTAGCCAAAAACATTCAGTACTTC. This sequence encodes CASSQEYGLAKNIQYF. The genes are TRBV4-3 and TRBJ2-4; D not resolved. The V and J ends lost 0 bases and 0 bases respectively, with 9 bases between them. Germline CDR1 and CDR2: LGHNA and YSLEER. The CDR3 runs 16 residues.

This clonotype came up a few times. The CDR3 loop is CASSLTVWVPPEDTQYF. The CDR3 coding sequence is TGTGCCAGCAGCTTAACGGTCTGGGTCCCCCCCGAGGATACGCAGTATTTT. The genes are TRBV7-2 and TRBJ2-3; D uncertain. The ends were cut back, 2 bases at V and 6 bases at J, with 21 bases in the middle. This CDR3 comprises 17 residues. Germline loops: CDR1 SGHTA, CDR2 FQGNSA.

V usage is TRBV7-9 and J usage is TRBJ1-3, with D uncertain. The V and J ends lost 5 bases and 1 base respectively, with 15 bases between them. Germline V gene lookup returns CDR1 SEHNR and CDR2 FQNEAQ (reference sequence). CDR3 size: 16 residues. The DNA of the CDR3 is TGTGCCAGCAGCGTATGGACCGGAGGTTCTGGAAACACCATATATTTT. Its translation: CASSVWTGGSGNTIYF.

This clonotype was seen a single time. The chain employs TRBV10-3 and TRBJ1-6; 7 bases match TRBD1. The CDR3 is made up of 14 amino acids. The germline V gene has CDR1 ENHRY and CDR2 SYGVKD. J lost 5 bases, V lost 6 bases, and 4 bases had no gene match. For the CDR3, the DNA is TGTGCCATCAGGACAGGGAGTAATAATTCACCCCTCCACTTT. This codes for CAIRTGSNNSPLHF.

The V gene is TRBV9, the J gene TRBJ2-3, with 7 positions matching TRBD2. The CDR3 has 15 amino acids. The V gene's germline CDR1 is SGDLS and CDR2 YYNGEE. J lost 4 bases, V lost 0 bases, and 5 bases had no gene match. DNA of the CDR3: TGTGCCAGCAGCGTAGGGGAGGGAGGCCCAGATACGCAGTATTTT. Translated: CASSVGEGGPDTQYF.

The chain links TRBV6-5 to TRBJ2-7; the D is unclear. Trimming took 0 bases from V and 6 from J, leaving 12 bases between them. CDR3 size: 14 residues. Germline V gives CDR1 MNHEY, CDR2 SVGAGI. CDR3 region: CASSYSKSRREQYF. In DNA, the CDR3 is TGTGCCAGCAGTTACTCGAAATCCCGGCGCGAGCAGTACTTC.

The chain employs TRBV5-1 and TRBJ2-3; D is perhaps TRBD1 (6 bases). Trimming stripped 0 bases from V and 6 bases from J, with 14 bases between. Germline V gene sequence: CDR1 SGHRS, CDR2 YFSETQ. CDR3 size: 15 residues. CDR3 region: CASSLVRGQGDTQYF. CDR3 in DNA: TGCGCCAGCAGCTTGGTCAGGGGACAAGGCGATACGCAGTATTTT.

This chain joins TRBV5-1 and TRBJ1-2; no definite D call. Germline CDR1 and CDR2: SGHRS and YFSETQ. This CDR3 spans 16 amino acids. V was clipped by 0 bases and J by 6 bases, with 18 bases between them. The CDR3 DNA follows: TGCGCCAGCAGCTTGGACCCTCTCCCTACCGAGGATGGCTACACCTTC. Its protein is CASSLDPLPTEDGYTF.

This chain joins TRBV12-3 or TRBV12-4 and TRBJ2-5, with 9 nucleotides matching TRBD2. The CDR3 has 15 residues. The trim removed 2 bases at V and 5 bases at J, leaving 6 bases unmatched. CDR3 sequence (DNA): TGTGCCAGCAGTTTAAGTAGCGGGAGCCATGAGACCCAGTACTTC. It specifies CASSLSSGSHETQYF.

This chain connects TRBV30 to TRBJ2-1; 12 nucleotides agree with TRBD2. From germline, CDR1 is GTSNPN and CDR2 SVGIG (reference sequence). The V and J ends lost 2 bases and 4 bases, in that order; junction bases with no gene match: 0. The CDR3 extends over 14 amino acids. The CDR3 bases are TGTGCCTGGAGTACTAGCGGGGGGTACAATGAGCAGTTCTTC. This sequence encodes CAWSTSGGYNEQFF.

The rearrangement links TRBV6-2 or TRBV6-3 to TRBJ1-6, with unresolved D. The CDR3 contains 12 residues. The ends were cut back, 8 bases at V and 7 bases at J, with 9 bases in the middle. Germline loops: CDR1 MNHEY, CDR2 SVGEGT. CDR3 nucleotides: TGTGCCAGCGCTTTTCTGAATTCACCCCTCCACTTT. Protein sequence: CASAFLNSPLHF.

CDR3 region: CASSFLTGDGYNEQYF. CDR3 bases: TGCGCCAGCAGCTTTCTGACAGGGGATGGGTACAATGAGCAGTACTTC. The gene calls are TRBV5-1 and TRBJ2-1; 8 bases match TRBD1. The J call is uncertain, as TRBJ2-7 better fits the DNA end. The CDR3 contains 16 residues. Germline CDR1 and CDR2: SGHRS and YFSETQ.

V usage is TRBV7-9 and J usage is TRBJ2-3; a weak D match, TRBD2 (6 bases). Trimming removed 5 bases from V and 2 bases from J, with 14 bases in between. CDR1 and CDR2 from the germline V gene are SEHNR and FQNEAQ (reference sequence). The CDR3 covers 15 residues. DNA of the CDR3: TGTGCCAGCAGCCGAGACGGGGGATACACAGATACGCAGTATTTT. Its translation is CASSRDGGYTDTQYF.

Only a few counts were recorded for this clonotype. The J gene is TRBJ2-5, the V gene TRBV20-1; 8 bases map to TRBD1. The CDR3 runs 14 residues. V lost 6 bases and J lost 5; bases outside the gene matches: 11. The germline CDR1 and CDR2 sequences are DFQATT and SNEGSKA (reference sequence). CDR3 sequence (DNA): TGCAGTGCCGAACCGGGGGCAGGGGGCGAGACCCAGTACTTC. This encodes CSAEPGAGGETQYF.

The CDR3 here is CASTRSWFF. The CDR3 coding sequence is TGTGCCAGCACCAGGAGTTGGTTCTTC. The rearrangement joins TRBV21-1 to TRBJ2-1. TRBV21-1 is a pseudogene segment. There are 9 residues in the CDR3.

The V call is TRBV20-1, the J call TRBJ2-5; tentatively, D is TRBD2 (6 bases). This CDR3 contains 13 residues. Trimming removed 3 bases at V and 1 base at J, with 9 bases between. CDR1 is DFQATT, CDR2 SNEGSKA, per germline (reference sequence). The CDR3 region has the DNA TGCAGTGCTAGGGCGGGACCCCAAGAGACCCAGTACTTC. It encodes CSARAGPQETQYF.

CDR3 coding DNA: TGTGCTAGTGGTTTGGTACCTTTCGATAGGGAGGGGGGTGAAGCTTTCTTT. Translating gives CASGLVPFDREGGEAFF. The chain couples TRBV12-5 to TRBJ1-1, with D perhaps matching TRBD1 (6 bases). Deletions cut 0 bases from V and 7 bases from J, with 21 bases between. This CDR3 comprises 17 residues. Looked up from germline, CDR1 is LGHNT and CDR2 is FRNRAP.

J is TRBJ1-6 and V is TRBV7-9; maybe TRBD1 (6 bases). V was trimmed by 7 bases and J by 9 bases, leaving 19 bases between them. CDR3 length: 15 amino acids. Germline lookup yields CDR1 SEHNR and CDR2 FQNEAQ (reference sequence). The CDR3 protein is CASKTGGGIGSPLHF. Written as DNA, the CDR3 is TGTGCCAGCAAAACCGGAGGGGGTATCGGTTCACCCCTCCACTTT.

The rearrangement links TRBV30 to TRBJ1-2; D might be TRBD1 (5 bases). From germline, CDR1 is GTSNPN and CDR2 SVGIG (reference sequence). The CDR3 extends over 14 amino acids. Trimming stripped 7 bases from V and 0 bases from J, with 15 bases between. CDR3 region: CAYDGTATNYGYTF. CDR3 nucleotide sequence: TGTGCCTACGACGGGACGGCAACTAACTATGGCTACACCTTC.

The rearrangement joins TRBV9 to TRBJ2-7, with a tentative D call TRBD2 (6 bases). V gave up 0 bases and J gave up 2 bases, with 12 bases separating them. The germline CDR1 and CDR2 sequences are SGDLS and YYNGEE. The CDR3 contains 15 residues. Here the CDR3 reads CASSVGRDSTYEQYF. The DNA for the CDR3 is TGTGCCAGCAGCGTAGGCCGGGACTCAACCTACGAGCAGTACTTC. Full variable domain (remainder filled in from reference TRBV9 and TRBJ2-7): DSGVTQTPKHLITATGQRVTLRCSPRSGDLSVYWYQQSLDQGLQFLIQYYNGEERAKGNILERFSAQQFPDLHSELNLSSLELGDSALYFCASSVGRDSTYEQYFGPGTRLTVT.

This clonotype was recorded a few times. This chain uses TRBV11-1 with TRBJ2-3; the match to TRBD1 covers 7 bases. This CDR3 has 16 residues. The V gene end was trimmed by 5 bases and the J gene end by 6 bases; junction bases not matched to a gene: 14. The germline gives CDR1 SGHAT, CDR2 FQDESV (reference sequence). The CDR3 reads CASSESWTGIPDTQYF. For the CDR3, the DNA is TGTGCCAGCAGCGAAAGTTGGACAGGAATCCCCGATACGCAGTATTTT. The variable domain in full, with the rest retrieved from reference TRBV11-1 and TRBJ2-3, is EAEVAQSPRYKITEKSQAVAFWCDPISGHATLYWYRQILGQGPELLVQFQDESVVDDSQLPKDRFSAERLKGVDSTLKIQPAELGDSAMYLCASSESWTGIPDTQYFGPGTRLTVL.

This chain uses TRBV5-1 with TRBJ2-7; 8 bases agree with TRBD1. The germline V gene has CDR1 SGHRS and CDR2 YFSETQ. This CDR3 has 14 amino acids. J was trimmed by 7 bases and V by 1 base; bases with no gene match: 7. This chain's CDR3 is CASSLNQGAREQYF. The CDR3 DNA sequence: TGCGCCAGCAGCTTGAATCAGGGGGCGAGGGAGCAGTACTTC.

The chain carries TRBV7-9 and TRBJ2-7; the D gene is possibly TRBD2 (6 bases). The CDR3 totals 15 residues. Germline values: CDR1 SEHNR, CDR2 FQNEAQ (reference sequence). Deletions cut 2 bases from V and 7 bases from J, with 18 bases between. The CDR3 coding sequence is TGTGCCAGCAGCTTAACTTCGGAGGGAGGCAATGAGCAGTACTTC. It is translated as CASSLTSEGGNEQYF.